This TCR beta chain was obtained from a study of CD8+CD57+ T cells in acquired aplastic anemia listed by TCRdb under 2018. A note on the overall study: DNA extracted from sorted CD4+ and CD8+ cells had a mean of approximately 3.4 ug, with a range of about 0.18 to 27.4 ug. A CD8+CD57+ expansion meant a frequency higher than the mean frequency seen in healthy subjects. Study-wide findings and limitations: Although twenty-nine CD8+ CDR3 sequences were shared by patients and controls, these sequences appeared highly expressed in patients and within the immunodominant clones of patients. No significant difference in CD8+ Simpson's diversity was found between patients and healthy controls (P=0.060).

The CDR3 sequence holds 16 residues, the cysteine and phenylalanine included. Kept here is only the CDR3 DNA, which spans 48 bases and is read in frame from base 1. V is trimmed back by 3 bases and J by 15 bases, and the junction contains 17 bases that no gene match accounts for. From a lookup of the germline V gene, CDR1 and CDR2 are SGHTA and FQGNSA. Patients chosen for sequencing had shown expansion of CD8+CD57+ cells by flow cytometry. All patients had severe acquired aplastic anemia diagnosed by International Study of Aplastic Anemia and Agranulocytosis and Camitta criteria. At the time blood was sampled, none of the patients had received any therapy. The study deep-sequenced TCR repertoires of sorted CD4+ and CD8+ blood T cells from severe aplastic anemia patients and healthy subjects. In the USA, patient enrollment took place under clinicaltrials.gov protocols 00001620, 01623167, 00001397, 00071045, 00081523 and 00961064. Ficoll-Paque density gradient centrifugation was used to isolate peripheral blood mononuclear cells. Before DNA was extracted, CD4+ and CD8+ T cells were sorted using either FACS or magnetic beads.

Details on this clonotype: The antigen this receptor binds is unknown. No quality values exist for individual bases; no much larger clone is one base distant.

TCR beta VDJ combination and CDR3 sequence profiling used genomic DNA as the template. TCR repertoire sequencing was run on an Illumina HiSeq 2000. As for how the authors treated the data: TRBV/TRBJ rearrangement plots, CDR3 size and DJ length profiles, and Simpson's diversity index were used to assess repertoires. The immunodominant clone was defined as the most abundant DNA sequence in deep sequencing data. CDR3 amino acid sequences were checked for sharing across subjects and were also compared against the VDJdb database and published repertoires. Through fastp at Q25 and MiXCR, TCRdb rebuilt clones from the public reads, retaining in-frame beta chains. A single entry per CDR3 protein holds the most common genes and DNA from its merged rows. TCRdb, rather than the study authors, made the V and J calls. The sample includes 200,000 to 300,000 distinct CDR3 sequences, with approximately 82% observed a single time. The top ten hold 40% to 50% of the sample.

Recombination linked TRBV7-2 to TRBJ2-6; 7 of the junction bases match TRBD1. Sequenced input: sorted CD4+, CD8+, or CD8+CD57+ T cells (not recorded which) from PBMCs. The sequence was obtained from a human donor with aplastic anemia. The CDR3 corresponds to CASSLTGSADYGYLTF. The nucleotide sequence is given as TGTGCCAGCAGCTTGACAGGGAGCGCCGACTATGGCTACCTGACTTTC.